This passage covers 22 T cell receptor beta chains from one sample sequenced in a study of blood T cell repertoires in COVID-19 (dated by TCRdb to the early 2020s). Library preparation employed the immunoSEQ multiplex PCR assay. TCRdb stores this immuneACCESS table with in-frame sequences only. Part of the clones is absent; in the studies checked, under half of the shortfall reflects unresolved V genes, and no reason is known for the rest. The sample table holds 350,000 to 450,000 clones, of which 85% were seen once. In total, the top ten clones hold roughly 3.4% of the sample. The source material was peripheral blood. Every receptor here comes from a woman under 30 with acute or convalescent COVID-19.

This chain joins TRBV7-9 and TRBJ1-4; 7 bases fit TRBD1. Germline lookup yields CDR1 SEHNR and CDR2 FQNEAQ (reference sequence). J lost 6 bases, V lost 4 bases, and 8 bases had no gene match. The CDR3 consists of 15 residues. The CDR3 loop is CASSSSGGVDEKLFF. Here the CDR3 DNA reads TGTGCCAGCAGCTCCTCAGGGGGTGTTGATGAAAAACTGTTTTTT.

As to this clone: This same CDR3 is encoded by further DNA sequences in the sample. The J gene is TRBJ2-7, the V gene TRBV5-1; 7 positions match TRBD1. From germline, CDR1 is SGHRS and CDR2 YFSETQ. Germline trimming cut 4 bases from V and 1 base from J; bases unmatched to any gene: 5. CDR3 length equals 14 residues. The CDR3 protein is CASSIGQASYEQYF. In DNA, the CDR3 is TGCGCCAGCAGCATAGGACAGGCTTCCTACGAGCAGTACTTC.

This clone was recorded only once. V and J are TRBV2 and TRBJ2-5; weak D call: TRBD2 (6 bases). Trimming cost V 1 base and J 0 bases, with 18 bases left between them. CDR1 and CDR2 (germline): SNHLY, FYNNEI. CDR3 size: 18 residues. The CDR3 sequence is CASSEEGWVAGNQETQYF. DNA of the CDR3: TGTGCCAGCAGTGAAGAAGGGTGGGTGGCGGGAAACCAAGAGACCCAGTACTTC.

This clone was seen only once. The chain links TRBV7-9 to TRBJ1-2, with D unclear. V lost 1 base, J lost 8 bases, and 20 bases lay in between. The CDR3 is 16 amino acids. Germline CDR1 is SEHNR and CDR2 is FQNEAQ (reference sequence). In DNA, the CDR3 is TGTGCCAGCAGCTTAGAGGTCTGCGCGCTGACGGGGGGCTACACCTTC. Its protein product is CASSLEVCALTGGYTF.

J is TRBJ1-1 and V is TRBV4-1, with D possibly TRBD1 on 5 matching bases. Trimming stripped 1 base from V and 11 bases from J, with 14 bases between. Germline V CDR1 and CDR2: MGHRA, YSYEKL. CDR3 length: 13 residues. The CDR3 region is CASSQVIGEKAFF. CDR3 in DNA: TGCGCCAGCAGCCAAGTTATAGGGGAAAAGGCTTTCTTT.

There are a few counts of this clone. J is TRBJ1-2 and V is TRBV3-1 (or the pseudogene TRBV3-2), with a possible D match to TRBD1 (5 bases). The germline gives CDR1 LGHDT, CDR2 YNNKEL (reference sequence). The CDR3 is made up of 14 amino acids. V was shortened by 0 bases and J by 5 bases, with 10 bases between the two germline ends. CDR3: CASSQDYAGYGYTF. The CDR3 DNA follows: TGTGCCAGCAGCCAAGATTATGCAGGGTATGGCTACACCTTC.

The chain couples TRBV6-5 to TRBJ2-1; tentatively, D is TRBD1 (6 bases). The V gene's germline CDR1 is MNHEY and CDR2 SVGAGI. The CDR3 covers 12 residues. The V gene lost 8 bases and the J gene lost 4 bases, with 9 bases spanning the gap. The DNA for the CDR3 is TGTGCCAGCCAGGGGCGGTACAATGAGCAGTTCTTC. It specifies CASQGRYNEQFF.

This clone was picked up a small number of times. V usage is TRBV19 and J usage is TRBJ1-2; no reliable D call. There are 12 residues in the CDR3. CDR1 is LNHDA, CDR2 SQIVND, per germline (reference sequence). Trimming left V 5 bases short and J 5 bases short, with 9 bases between. CDR3 amino acids: CASSWTFYGYTF. CDR3 nucleotides: TGTGCCAGTAGTTGGACTTTTTATGGCTACACCTTC.

The chain couples TRBV3-1 (or the pseudogene TRBV3-2) to TRBJ1-2, with D possibly TRBD1 on 5 matching bases. The CDR3 is 15 amino acids. V lost 0 bases to trimming and J lost 2 bases, with 10 bases between them. Per germline, CDR1 LGHDT and CDR2 YNNKEL (reference sequence). This chain's CDR3 is CASSQDGGLNYGYTF. The CDR3 nucleotides are TGTGCCAGCAGCCAAGACGGGGGTTTGAACTATGGCTACACCTTC.

The chain is built from TRBV7-3 and TRBJ2-5; TRBD2 matches 7 bases. The V gene end was trimmed by 2 bases and the J gene end by 2 bases; junction bases not matched to a gene: 5. The CDR3 consists of 15 residues. Looked up from germline, CDR1 is SGHTA and CDR2 is FQGTGA. CDR3 DNA sequence: TGTGCCAGCAGCTTAGGGGGAGCGGGACAAGAGACCCAGTACTTC. This gives the protein CASSLGGAGQETQYF.

V usage is TRBV12-5 and J usage is TRBJ1-5, with 8 bases that match TRBD1. Germline-derived CDR1 and CDR2 are LGHNT and FRNRAP. This CDR3 has 16 residues. V dropped 0 bases and J dropped 3; count of bases not matched to a gene: 4. CDR3: CASGLVLGQDNQPQHF. The CDR3 nucleotides are TGTGCTAGTGGTTTGGTATTGGGACAGGACAATCAGCCCCAGCATTTT.

This chain connects TRBV6-1 to TRBJ1-1; D is unclear. This CDR3 has 14 amino acids. Trimming removed 3 bases from V and 2 bases from J, with 10 bases in between. Germline CDR1 is MNHNS and CDR2 is SASEGT. Written as DNA, the CDR3 is TGTGCCAGCAGTGAGCGGCAGATAAACACTGAAGCTTTCTTT. Amino acids: CASSERQINTEAFF.

This clone has only one observation. J is TRBJ2-7 and V is TRBV3-1 (or the pseudogene TRBV3-2); the D gene is possibly TRBD1 (6 bases). Germline CDR1 reads LGHDT; CDR2 reads YNNKEL (reference sequence). V was clipped by 2 bases and J by 5 bases, with 13 bases between them. The CDR3 consists of 14 residues. For the CDR3, the DNA is TGTGCCAGCAGCCAAAACCAGGGGCGGGACGAGCAGTACTTC. It codes for CASSQNQGRDEQYF.

The chain links TRBV7-8 to TRBJ1-3, with D possibly being TRBD1 (6 bases). Germline assignment: CDR1 SGHVS and CDR2 FQNEAQ. CDR3 size: 15 residues. V was clipped by 3 bases and J by 7 bases, with 16 bases between them. The CDR3 here is CASSLGGQLWNTIYF. The CDR3 nucleotides are TGTGCCAGCAGCTTGGGCGGACAGCTCTGGAACACCATATATTTT.

The rearrangement joins TRBV2 to TRBJ2-2, with unresolved D. Germline V lookup: CDR1 SNHLY, CDR2 FYNNEI. Deletions cut 3 bases from V and 0 bases from J, with 8 bases between. The CDR3 loop spans 15 amino acids. The CDR3 nucleotides are TGTGCCAGCAGTGACAAAGACACGAACACCGGGGAGCTGTTTTTT. Its protein product is CASSDKDTNTGELFF.

This clone was found a few times. The chain links TRBV5-1 to TRBJ2-5; TRBD1 matches 8 bases. Germline CDR1 SGHRS, CDR2 YFSETQ. CDR3 length: 15 amino acids. V gave up 4 bases and J gave up 5 bases; unmatched junction bases: 10. DNA for the CDR3: TGCGCCAGCAGCCCGACAGGGGATATAATGGAGACCCAGTACTTC. Translated: CASSPTGDIMETQYF.

The CDR3 DNA reads TGTGCCAGCAGTTTCGGGACAGGTCATTACAATGAGCAGTTCTTC. It encodes CASSFGTGHYNEQFF. V usage is TRBV27 and J usage is TRBJ2-1, with 8 bases that match TRBD1. Germline CDR1 MNHEY, CDR2 SMNVEV (reference sequence). Trimming cost V 3 bases and J 4 bases; bases outside gene matches: 5. There are 15 residues in the CDR3.

This clone has just one count. The rearrangement links TRBV4-1 to TRBJ1-2; a possible D gene is TRBD1 (5 bases). The CDR3 is 14 amino acids. Germline CDR1 is MGHRA and CDR2 is YSYEKL. With 0 bases removed from V and 11 bases from J, the gap between germline ends came to 16 bases. CDR3 in amino acids: CASSQDGRGLIYTF. The CDR3 nucleotides read TGCGCCAGCAGCCAAGATGGGAGGGGCCTCATTTACACCTTC.

V usage is TRBV6-2 or TRBV6-3 and J usage is TRBJ1-1; D call uncertain. This CDR3 region has 14 residues. Germline V gene data show CDR1 as MNHEY and CDR2 as SVGEGT. V shed 0 bases and J shed 4 bases, with 9 bases lying between them. The CDR3 here is CASSYSIRSTEAFF. CDR3 nucleotide sequence: TGTGCCAGCAGTTACTCGATTAGGAGCACTGAAGCTTTCTTT.

This clone was recorded only once. This CDR3 is CAWSVRGPGGNQPQHF. The DNA for the CDR3 is TGTGCCTGGAGTGTAAGGGGGCCCGGCGGGAATCAGCCCCAGCATTTT. The chain recombines TRBV30 with TRBJ1-5, with 7 nucleotides matching TRBD1. CDR3 size: 16 residues. Germline V gives CDR1 GTSNPN, CDR2 SVGIG (reference sequence). Trimming removed 0 bases from V and 4 bases from J; junction bases left unmatched: 9.

The count of this clone is one. V usage is TRBV19 and J usage is TRBJ1-3; no definite D call. The germline gives CDR1 LNHDA, CDR2 SQIVND (reference sequence). There are 15 residues in the CDR3. Deletions cut 6 bases from V and 0 bases from J, with 12 bases between. CDR3 sequence reads: CASSWAVSSGNTIYF. The CDR3 DNA follows: TGTGCCAGTAGCTGGGCAGTAAGCTCTGGAAACACCATATATTTT.

The chain links TRBV9 to TRBJ2-1; TRBD2 aligns across 7 bases. CDR1 is SGDLS and CDR2 is YYNGEE in the germline V gene. CDR3 length equals 17 residues. V trimming: 0 bases; J trimming: 6 bases; junction bases outside the gene matches: 12. CDR3 amino acids: CASSVAVGEGKFNEQFF. The CDR3, as DNA: TGTGCCAGCAGCGTAGCGGTAGGGGAGGGGAAGTTCAATGAGCAGTTCTTC.